This T cell receptor beta chain is drawn from a study of T cells in Graves' hyperthyroidism and ophthalmopathy. This clonotype was seen many times. Germline values: CDR1 DFQATT, CDR2 SNEGSKA (reference sequence). This CDR3 spans 14 amino acids. With 2 bases removed from V and 6 bases from J, the gap between germline ends came to 15 bases. The investigators amplified TCR beta CDR3 regions from RNA transcripts. HTBI primers were employed in a first-round RT-PCR of the TCR CDR3. TCRdb reprocessed the multiplex PCR reads via MiXCR and lists one record per CDR3 protein. The profile shows about 270,000 distinct CDR3 sequences, 22% of them singletons.

This sequence was found in a young man with Graves' ophthalmopathy. This chain links TRBV20-1 with TRBJ2-3, with D maybe TRBD2 (6 bases). The specimen sequenced was blood. The CDR3 DNA is TGCAGTGCTAGATTCCGGCGTCGGGAGGATACGCAGTATTTT. As protein: CSARFRRREDTQYF.